Detailed here is one TCR beta chain. This clonotype was seen repeatedly, ten times or more. It lacks a known antigen. Base qualities are not provided; no much larger clone lies one nucleotide away. The sequencing machine was an Illumina HiSeq 2500. Superscript III and a set of TRAV- and TRBV-specific primers were used to synthesize first-strand cDNA, so that both TCRalpha and TCRbeta chains were covered. An approximately 19-cycle PCR with Phusion amplified the TCRs, pairing a constant-region primer with the adapter that was attached to the V primers. The isolated mRNA was amplified using the MessageAmp II aRNA Amplification Kit, with in vitro transcription performed for about 15 hours at 37 degrees C. mRNA for TCR sequencing was isolated with the Dynabeads mRNA DIRECT Purification Kit. Indexed Illumina adapters were added in a second Phusion PCR of around 23 cycles, and the PCR products were purified with AMPure XP beads. Per the source publication's procedure: Custom Perl scripts were used to pool TCR sequences that encoded the same protein, to remove out-of-frame sequences, and to calculate the abundance of each clonotype. Any TCR sequence supported by only a single read was excluded from analysis. Among the metrics used to describe the repertoires were Shannon entropy, Gini index, clonality, richness, and the frequency of TCRs shared between repertoires. In-frame beta chains were kept once TCRdb had trimmed the public reads at Q25 with fastp and called clones with MiXCR. All rows with the same CDR3 protein become a single entry with the most common DNA and genes. In this record, the V and J calls reflect TCRdb's handling and not the investigators' own analysis. This sample comprises fewer than 110,000 distinct CDR3 sequences, 20% of them detected only once. About 4% of the sample is held by the ten biggest clonotypes.

The meaning of the sample's time point label: after trial treatment. The treatment or condition label here, explained by the study, means: LDRT plus nivolumab, ipilimumab, low-dose cyclophosphamide and aspirin (RACIN trial). Donors were enrolled in RACIN, a single-arm phase I dose-escalation trial combining nivolumab, ipilimumab, aspirin, low-dose cyclophosphamide and low-dose radiotherapy. Eligible patients had advanced, TIL-negative solid tumors. V is clipped by 4 bases and J by 10 bases, and the sequence between their germline boundaries is 14 bases long. CDR1 MNHEY and CDR2 SVGAGI are derived from the germline V gene. Including cysteine and phenylalanine, the CDR3 has 13 amino acids. Solely the CDR3 DNA is kept, with 39 bases framed from the first base. These data originate in a study of low-dose radiotherapy and immunotherapy resistance in tumors (dated by TCRdb to between 2021 and 2023). Background on the whole study: In Cohort 1, 0.5 Gy per fraction was delivered every 2 weeks, and a total PTV dose of 6.5 Gy was prescribed. The trial did not randomize participants into treatment groups. Starting on cycle 1 day 1, patients took 300 mg of aspirin by mouth once a day for four cycles. Eight patients were included in the translational analysis, namely three from the first dose cohort plus the first five from the second dose cohort. For Cohort 2, the dose was 1 Gy per fraction given every two weeks, adding up to 13 Gy in total across 26 weeks. Cyclophosphamide 200 mg/m2 was given intravenously every two weeks, one day before each radiation and immunotherapy administration. Nivolumab and ipilimumab were both given intravenously, with nivolumab at a 240 mg flat dose every two weeks and ipilimumab at 1 mg/kg every six weeks.

The receptor was derived from a male donor with prostate cancer. The chain is made from TRBV6-5 and TRBJ2-1; the D gene cannot be named for sure. The starting material was PBMCs, obtained after low-dose radiotherapy plus immunotherapy. The sequence in DNA is TGTGCCAGCAGTTCCACCTGGCGGAAAGAGCAGTTCTTC. It translates to CASSSTWRKEQFF.